This T cell receptor beta chain stems from a study of blood T cell repertoires in COVID-19. Germline CDR1 and CDR2: SQVTM and ANQGSEA. V was pared by 3 bases and J by 9 bases, with 12 bases between. This CDR3 has 11 residues. TCRdb keeps only in-frame clones here, not all; method: immunoSEQ multiplex PCR. The table shows 200,000 or so clones, with roughly 85% occurring only once. The TCR comes from a man aged 50 or older who had recovered from COVID-19. This chain uses TRBV29-1 with TRBJ2-7, with a possible D match to TRBD2 (6 bases). The specimen was peripheral blood. CDR3 DNA sequence: TGCAGCGTTGAGATCTCTAGCGCGCAGTACTTC. Residues: CSVEISSAQYF.